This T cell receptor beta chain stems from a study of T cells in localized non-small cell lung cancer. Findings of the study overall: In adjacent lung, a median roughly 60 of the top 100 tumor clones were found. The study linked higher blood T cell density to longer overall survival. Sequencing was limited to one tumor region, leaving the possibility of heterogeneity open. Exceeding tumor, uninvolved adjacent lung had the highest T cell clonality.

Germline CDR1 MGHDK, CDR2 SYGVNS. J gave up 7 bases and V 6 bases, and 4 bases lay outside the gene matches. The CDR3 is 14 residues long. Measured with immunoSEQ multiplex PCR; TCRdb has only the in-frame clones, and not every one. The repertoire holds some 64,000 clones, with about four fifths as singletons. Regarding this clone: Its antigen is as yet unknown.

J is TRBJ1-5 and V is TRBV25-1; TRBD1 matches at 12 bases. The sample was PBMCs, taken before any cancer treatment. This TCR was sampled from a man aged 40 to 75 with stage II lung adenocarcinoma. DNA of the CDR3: TGTGCCAGCAGGGGACAGGGGGCAATACAGCCCCAGCATTTT. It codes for CASRGQGAIQPQHF.